The clone carrying this T cell receptor (beta chain) is medium-sized by share. Its antigen is as yet unknown. The sample is drawn from a study of CD8+CD57+ T cells in acquired aplastic anemia. Regarding the study as a whole: Researchers report that twenty-nine CD8+ CDR3 sequences appeared in both patients and controls. Any difference that existed in CD8+ Simpson's diversity between patients and controls was not significant.

The CDR3 has 15 amino acids. The J segment lost 8 bases and the V segment lost 6 bases, leaving 8 bases of the junction unmatched. The germline gives CDR1 LNHDA, CDR2 SQIVND (reference sequence). The study profiled TCR beta VDJ and CDR3 using genomic DNA as template. TCRdb reprocessed the reads with MiXCR, giving one entry per CDR3 protein. This table has 65,000 or so distinct CDR3 sequences, roughly 54% appearing once. The receptor's source is a human donor in good health, serving as a control. The sample taken for sequencing was sorted CD4+, CD8+, or CD8+CD57+ T cells (not recorded which) from PBMCs. The J gene is TRBJ1-6, the V gene TRBV19; TRBD1 matches at 9 bases. The CDR3, as DNA: TGTGCCAGTAGCATCGGACAGGGGCCCTATTCACCCCTCCACTTT. Its translation is CASSIGQGPYSPLHF.